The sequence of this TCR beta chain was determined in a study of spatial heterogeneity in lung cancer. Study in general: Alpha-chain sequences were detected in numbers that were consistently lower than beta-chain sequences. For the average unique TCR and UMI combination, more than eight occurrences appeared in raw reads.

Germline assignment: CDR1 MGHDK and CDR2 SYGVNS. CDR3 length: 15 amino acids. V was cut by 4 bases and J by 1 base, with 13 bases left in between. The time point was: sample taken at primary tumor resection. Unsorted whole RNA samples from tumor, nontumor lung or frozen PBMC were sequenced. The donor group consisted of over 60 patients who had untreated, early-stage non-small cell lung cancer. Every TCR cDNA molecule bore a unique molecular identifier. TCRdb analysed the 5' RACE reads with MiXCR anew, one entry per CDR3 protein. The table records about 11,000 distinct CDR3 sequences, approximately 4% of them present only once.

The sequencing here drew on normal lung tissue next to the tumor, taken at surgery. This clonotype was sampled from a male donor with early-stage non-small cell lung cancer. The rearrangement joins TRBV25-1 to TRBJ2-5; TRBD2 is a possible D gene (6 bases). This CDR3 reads CASSVGGSGQETQYF. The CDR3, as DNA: TGTGCCAGCAGTGTTGGGGGGTCAGGCCAAGAGACCCAGTACTTC. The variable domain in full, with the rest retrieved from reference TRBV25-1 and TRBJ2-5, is EADIYQTPRYLVIGTGKKITLECSQTMGHDKMYWYQQDPGMELHLIHYSYGVNSTEKGDLSSESTVSRIRTEHFPLTLESARPSHTSQYLCASSVGGSGQETQYFGPGTRLLVL.